These 28 T cell receptor beta chains came from one sample sequenced in a study of T cell responses to AZD1222 COVID-19 vaccine. Clones were sequenced by immunoSEQ multiplex PCR, and TCRdb holds only the in-frame ones, with some missing. The sample contains 130,000 to 150,000 clones, 75% to 95% of which appear only once. Sequenced material: peripheral blood, taken on day 0 of MenACWY control vaccination. The receptor set was obtained from an adult in good health.

The chain recombines TRBV6-5 with TRBJ2-7; 7 bases match TRBD1. V trimming: 6 bases; J trimming: 0 bases; junction bases outside the gene matches: 8. The germline CDR1 and CDR2 sequences are MNHEY and SVGAGI. This CDR3 spans 15 amino acids. The CDR3 is CASSQGTASSYEQYF. The DNA of the CDR3 is TGTGCCAGCAGCCAAGGGACAGCGAGCTCCTACGAGCAGTACTTC.

V and J are TRBV11-2 and TRBJ2-1, with D hard to call. Germline CDR1 is SGHAT and CDR2 is FQNNGV. Trimming pared 4 bases from V and 0 bases from J, leaving 13 bases between. The length of the CDR3 is 16 residues. This CDR3 is CASSSPVGHSYNEQFF. The CDR3 nucleotides read TGTGCCAGCAGCTCTCCGGTGGGCCACTCCTACAATGAGCAGTTCTTC. The full variable domain, rest sourced from reference TRBV11-2 and TRBJ2-1, is EAGVAQSPRYKIIEKRQSVAFWCNPISGHATLYWYQQILGQGPKLLIQFQNNGVVDDSQLPKDRFSAERLKGVDSTLKIQPAKLEDSAVYLCASSSPVGHSYNEQFFGPGTRLTVL.

V is TRBV28 and J is TRBJ2-5, with a possible D match to TRBD1 (6 bases). Germline CDR1 reads MDHEN; CDR2 reads SYDVKM. Trimming took off 5 bases at V and 4 bases at J, with 17 bases between the two ends. CDR3 length equals 15 residues. The CDR3 here is CASSHRDGTPETQYF. CDR3 bases: TGTGCCAGCAGTCACAGGGATGGGACGCCAGAGACCCAGTACTTC.

This clone is a singleton in its sample. The chain links TRBV5-1 to TRBJ1-5; the D gene is possibly TRBD1 (5 bases). The germline V gene encodes CDR1 SGHRS and CDR2 YFSETQ. The CDR3 loop spans 14 amino acids. V was cut by 3 bases and J by 6 bases, with 13 bases left in between. CDR3 in DNA: TGCGCCAGCAGCTGGTCAGGGTCTGGTCAGCCCCAGCATTTT. Its protein product is CASSWSGSGQPQHF.

The chain combines TRBV2 with TRBJ1-5; 10 positions agree with TRBD1. CDR1 is SNHLY, CDR2 FYNNEI, per germline. This CDR3 comprises 16 residues. The J segment lost 6 bases and the V segment lost 8 bases, leaving 13 bases of the junction unmatched. CDR3 amino acids: CASGLETGGAGQPQHF. The CDR3 nucleotides are TGTGCCAGCGGCCTCGAGACAGGGGGCGCGGGTCAGCCCCAGCATTTT.

The genes are TRBV27 and TRBJ1-6; 9 nucleotides line up with TRBD1. This CDR3 is built from 16 residues. V lost 2 bases and J lost 9; bases outside the gene matches: 8. Germline CDR1 reads MNHEY; CDR2 reads SMNVEV (reference sequence). CDR3 coding DNA: TGTGCCAGCAGTTTAGGGGGGGACAGGGAAGTTTCACCCCTCCACTTT. It codes for CASSLGGDREVSPLHF.

The chain is built from TRBV24-1 and TRBJ2-6; D is undetermined. In germline, CDR1 is KGHDR, CDR2 SFDVKD. V was pared by 1 base and J by 1 base, with 1 base between. The CDR3 has 14 residues. CDR3 coding DNA: TGTGCCACCAGTGATTTTTCTGGGGCCAACGTCCTGACTTTC. Translated: CATSDFSGANVLTF.

The chain is built from TRBV7-9 and TRBJ2-1; 7 bases line up with TRBD1. The V segment lost 9 bases and the J segment 9 bases; nucleotides outside the gene matches: 5. Germline-derived CDR1 and CDR2 are SEHNR and FQNEAQ (reference sequence). CDR3 length equals 11 residues. The CDR3, as DNA: TGTGCCAGGGCACAGGGGAGTGAGCAGTTCTTC. Residues: CARAQGSEQFF.

The chain recombines TRBV6-5 with TRBJ1-4; 8 bases agree with TRBD1. CDR3 length equals 13 residues. In germline, CDR1 is MNHEY, CDR2 SVGAGI. V trimming: 5 bases; J trimming: 10 bases; junction bases outside the gene matches: 6. CDR3 in amino acids: CASSQGASTKLFF. The CDR3 DNA reads TGTGCCAGCAGTCAGGGGGCGTCTACAAAACTGTTTTTT.

V usage is TRBV6-5 and J usage is TRBJ1-3, with D uncertain. With 0 bases removed from V and 8 bases from J, the gap between germline ends came to 5 bases. This CDR3 has 12 residues. Germline CDR1 is MNHEY and CDR2 is SVGAGI. CDR3 sequence: CASSYSSDTIYF. CDR3 DNA sequence: TGTGCCAGCAGTTACTCGAGCGACACCATATATTTT.

This clone was counted once. This chain connects TRBV5-5 to TRBJ1-2; the match to TRBD1 covers 7 bases. CDR1 and CDR2 from the germline V gene are SGHKS and YYEKEE (reference sequence). This CDR3 region has 15 residues. Trimming took 3 bases from V and 5 from J; bases not matched to a gene: 10. The CDR3 DNA sequence: TGTGCCAGCAGCTATAACCCAACAGGGGATTATGGCTACACCTTC. This translates into CASSYNPTGDYGYTF.

The chain links TRBV30 to TRBJ2-3; maybe TRBD2 (6 bases). This CDR3 region has 14 residues. CDR1 and CDR2 (germline): GTSNPN, SVGIG (reference sequence). The ends were cut back, 7 bases at V and 5 bases at J, with 19 bases in the middle. This CDR3 reads CASQPRGGEDTQYF. CDR3 coding DNA: TGTGCCTCGCAGCCTAGAGGAGGGGAAGATACGCAGTATTTT. The full variable domain, completed using reference TRBV30 and TRBJ2-3, is SQTIHQWPATLVQPVGSPLSLECTVEGTSNPNLYWYRQAAGRGLQLLFYSVGIGQISSEVPQNLSASRPQDRQFILSSKKLLLSDSGFYLCASQPRGGEDTQYFGPGTRLTVL.

V and J are TRBV18 and TRBJ1-4; D not resolved. The CDR3 is 16 amino acids. The V gene lost 3 bases and the J gene lost 0 bases, with 11 bases spanning the gap. Germline values: CDR1 KGHSH, CDR2 LQKENI. The CDR3 protein is CASSPTRGATNEKLFF. Here the CDR3 DNA reads TGTGCCAGCTCACCGACCCGTGGGGCAACTAATGAAAAACTGTTTTTT.

This sequence joins TRBV12-3 or TRBV12-4 and TRBJ1-2; 8 bases align to TRBD1. This CDR3 has 12 amino acids. Trimming removed 6 bases from V and 13 bases from J; junction bases left unmatched: 10. The CDR3 region has the DNA TGTGCCAGCAGCTCCGGGACAGGTTCGGCCACCTTC. As protein: CASSSGTGSATF.

The chain uses TRBV7-9 and TRBJ1-6, with D uncertain. CDR1 is SEHNR and CDR2 is FQNEAQ in the germline V gene (reference sequence). The CDR3 loop spans 13 amino acids. V was shortened by 1 base and J by 9 bases, with 7 bases between the two germline ends. CDR3 sequence reads: CASSLVGPSPLHF. CDR3 in DNA: TGTGCCAGCAGCTTAGTCGGACCTTCACCCCTCCACTTT.

The V call is TRBV5-8, the J call TRBJ1-2; 9 bases match TRBD1. The trim removed 4 bases at V and 5 bases at J, leaving 9 bases unmatched. The germline V gene encodes CDR1 SGHTS and CDR2 YDEGEE. CDR3 length: 15 residues. CDR3 nucleotide sequence: TGTGCCAGCAGCGGCTTCCGGACAGGGGCGTATGGCTACACCTTC. This codes for CASSGFRTGAYGYTF.

The gene calls are TRBV4-2 and TRBJ1-1; D ambiguous. There are 12 residues in the CDR3. The V and J ends lost 0 bases and 5 bases respectively, with 4 bases between them. Germline CDR1 LGHNA, CDR2 YNFKEQ. CDR3 region: CASSQDKTEAFF. The CDR3 coding sequence is TGTGCCAGCAGCCAAGATAAAACTGAAGCTTTCTTT.

V and J are TRBV4-1 and TRBJ1-5, with D possibly matching TRBD1 (5 bases). The length of the CDR3 is 16 residues. Trimming cost V 0 bases and J 6 bases, with 15 bases left between them. The germline V gene encodes CDR1 MGHRA and CDR2 YSYEKL. The CDR3 is CASSQDLAGRVQPQHF. The CDR3 nucleotides read TGCGCCAGCAGCCAAGATTTGGCAGGGAGGGTTCAGCCCCAGCATTTT.

The rearrangement uses TRBV6-5 and TRBJ2-7; 9 bases are shared with TRBD1. Germline CDR1 is MNHEY and CDR2 is SVGAGI. This CDR3 has 14 residues. V lost 6 bases, J lost 3 bases, and 6 bases stayed unmatched. CDR3 sequence reads: CASRGTGYVYEQYF. CDR3 bases: TGTGCCAGCAGAGGGACAGGGTACGTCTACGAGCAGTACTTC.

CDR3 protein: CASSLGYSNQPQHF. DNA of the CDR3: TGTGCCAGCAGCTTGGGATATAGCAATCAGCCCCAGCATTTT. The chain combines TRBV7-9 with TRBJ1-5; no clear D gene. The V end lost 3 bases, the J end lost 0 bases, and 6 bases lay between the germline ends. Germline CDR1 reads SEHNR; CDR2 reads FQNEAQ (reference sequence). This CDR3 spans 14 amino acids.

The V gene is TRBV5-6, the J gene TRBJ1-2; 9 bases fit TRBD1. V lost 5 bases, J lost 8 bases, and 4 bases stayed unmatched. Germline V gene sequence: CDR1 SGHDT, CDR2 YYEEEE. The CDR3 consists of 12 residues. The DNA for the CDR3 is TGTGCCAGCAGTCGGGACAGGGAAGGCTACACCTTC. This translates into CASSRDREGYTF.

The V call is TRBV2, the J call TRBJ1-1; D gene uncertain. The CDR3 has 13 amino acids. Germline V lookup: CDR1 SNHLY, CDR2 FYNNEI. Trimming pared 2 bases from V and 1 base from J, leaving 5 bases between. The CDR3 DNA follows: TGTGCCAGCAGTGAAAATCCGAACACTGAAGCTTTCTTT. Translated, it gives CASSENPNTEAFF.

This chain joins TRBV19 and TRBJ1-5; TRBD1 might be the D (6 bases). With 7 bases removed from V and 6 bases from J, the gap between germline ends came to 13 bases. The CDR3 loop spans 13 amino acids. Germline V CDR1 and CDR2: LNHDA, SQIVND (reference sequence). CDR3 DNA sequence: TGTGCCAGTACCCACAGGGTGGGTCAGCCCCAGCATTTT. Protein: CASTHRVGQPQHF.

There are a few counts of this clone. The gene calls are TRBV13 and TRBJ2-7; D ambiguous. Germline V gives CDR1 PRHDT, CDR2 FYEKMQ (reference sequence). Between the trimmed V and J ends, which lost 3 bases and 2 bases, there was a span of 5 bases. This CDR3 region has 12 residues. The CDR3 DNA follows: TGTGCCAGCAGCTTCAACGCCTACGAGCAGTACTTC. As protein: CASSFNAYEQYF.

The chain couples TRBV6-2 or TRBV6-3 to TRBJ2-2; tentative D call: TRBD2 (6 bases). The CDR3 consists of 15 residues. CDR1 is MNHEY, CDR2 SVGEGT, per germline. The V and J ends lost 2 bases and 5 bases respectively, with 12 bases between them. This chain's CDR3 is CASSYVWGRTGELFF. DNA for the CDR3: TGTGCCAGCAGTTACGTCTGGGGGAGGACCGGGGAGCTGTTTTTT.

V is TRBV2 and J is TRBJ1-6; 8 bases are a match to TRBD1. Trimming removed 10 bases from V and 11 bases from J; junction bases left unmatched: 10. Germline-derived CDR1 and CDR2 are SNHLY and FYNNEI. The CDR3 spans 13 residues. The CDR3 DNA reads TGTGCCACCAGGGCAGGGGGCGCCCCACCCCTCCACTTT. Its translation: CATRAGGAPPLHF.

This chain connects TRBV3-1 (or the pseudogene TRBV3-2) to TRBJ2-7, with TRBD2 matching over 9 bases. The CDR3 sequence is 16 residues long. V shed 3 bases, J shed 8 bases, and the junction held 14 bases outside the gene matches. CDR1 and CDR2 from the germline V gene are LGHDT and YNNKEL (reference sequence). The CDR3: CASSHPRSGGQGKQYF. The CDR3 bases are TGTGCCAGCAGCCATCCACGTAGCGGGGGCCAGGGGAAGCAGTACTTC.

The CDR3 sequence: CASSLGGLVGTGELFF. The CDR3 DNA sequence: TGTGCCAGCAGCCTGGGGGGGTTGGTGGGTACCGGGGAGCTGTTTTTT. The chain has TRBV11-2 and TRBJ2-2, with TRBD2 matching 7 bases. V shed 5 bases, J shed 5 bases, and the junction held 11 bases outside the gene matches. The germline V gene has CDR1 SGHAT and CDR2 FQNNGV. The CDR3 totals 16 residues.